A single sample gave rise to the 30 T cell receptor beta chains below, sequenced in a study of OX40 agonist ivuxolimab in advanced cancers. Data came from immunoSEQ multiplex PCR; TCRdb stores just in-frame clones and leaves some out. Here the sample spans approximately 74,000 clones, 65% to 80% being singletons. Sequences were derived from CD4+ or CD8+ T cells sorted from blood, sampled in a trial of the OX40 agonist ivuxolimab. The receptor source for this set is an adult with an advanced solid tumor such as melanoma, head and neck, liver or kidney cancer.

The rearrangement links TRBV10-3 to TRBJ1-6; 11 nucleotides agree with TRBD1. The CDR3 extends over 14 amino acids. Per germline, CDR1 ENHRY and CDR2 SYGVKD. V gave up 7 bases and J gave up 5 bases; unmatched junction bases: 1. CDR3 nucleotide sequence: TGTGCCATCAAGGGACAGGGGGATAATTCACCCCTCCACTTT. This encodes CAIKGQGDNSPLHF.

The chain uses TRBV7-9 and TRBJ1-4; no reliable D call. This CDR3 is built from 15 residues. Deletions cut 5 bases from V and 4 bases from J, with 14 bases between. Germline V CDR1 and CDR2: SEHNR, FQNEAQ (reference sequence). Here the CDR3 DNA reads TGTGCCAGCAGCCTTACGCAAAGTTATAATGAAAAACTGTTTTTT. Its translation is CASSLTQSYNEKLFF.

The chain joins TRBV28 to TRBJ1-3, with 7 nucleotides matching TRBD1. J was trimmed by 2 bases and V by 2 bases; bases with no gene match: 6. This CDR3 comprises 16 residues. CDR1 MDHEN and CDR2 SYDVKM come from the germline V gene. The CDR3: CASSLPGGSPGNTIYF. CDR3 in DNA: TGTGCCAGCAGTTTACCAGGGGGATCTCCTGGAAACACCATATATTTT.

This clone was recorded a few times. The V and J genes are TRBV4-2 and TRBJ2-7; 8 bases agree with TRBD2. This CDR3 comprises 15 residues. V shed 0 bases and J 6 bases; nucleotides not matched to a gene: 7. CDR1 is LGHNA and CDR2 is YNFKEQ in the germline V gene. CDR3 DNA sequence: TGTGCCAGCAGCCAAGATCAGCGGGGGCGCGGCGAGCAGTACTTC. Encoded protein: CASSQDQRGRGEQYF.

V is TRBV5-1 and J is TRBJ2-7; 9 bases map to TRBD1. The CDR3 loop spans 14 amino acids. Germline lookup yields CDR1 SGHRS and CDR2 YFSETQ. After removal of 2 bases from V and 4 bases from J, the junction contained 4 bases not matched to a gene. The CDR3 region is CASSFQQGAYEQYF. As DNA, the CDR3 is TGCGCCAGCAGCTTCCAACAGGGGGCTTACGAGCAGTACTTC.

The chain has TRBV27 and TRBJ2-7, with 12 positions matching TRBD2. The germline V gene encodes CDR1 MNHEY and CDR2 SMNVEV (reference sequence). V dropped 4 bases and J dropped 3; count of bases not matched to a gene: 4. The CDR3 is 15 residues long. In DNA, the CDR3 is TGTGCCAGCAGTTCTTGGACTAGCGGGGTCTACGAGCAGTACTTC. Encoded protein: CASSSWTSGVYEQYF.

V gene TRBV10-3 combines with J gene TRBJ2-7; D unclear. The CDR3 totals 13 residues. Looked up from germline, CDR1 is ENHRY and CDR2 is SYGVKD. Trimming left V 2 bases short and J 2 bases short, with 7 bases between. The CDR3 sequence: CAISEAKPYEQYF. CDR3 DNA sequence: TGTGCCATCAGTGAGGCCAAACCCTACGAGCAGTACTTC.

The chain recombines TRBV6-5 with TRBJ1-2; no firm D call. Germline lookup yields CDR1 MNHEY and CDR2 SVGAGI. There are 16 residues in the CDR3. Trimming took off 0 bases at V and 4 bases at J, with 15 bases between the two ends. The CDR3, as DNA: TGTGCCAGCAGTTACTCGTTGGCGGGAGGGAGCTATGGCTACACCTTC. Its translation is CASSYSLAGGSYGYTF.

This chain connects TRBV4-2 to TRBJ1-4, with 11 positions matching TRBD1. Germline-derived CDR1 and CDR2 are LGHNA and YNFKEQ. V lost 6 bases and J lost 6; bases outside the gene matches: 6. CDR3 size: 15 residues. The CDR3 loop is CASRRTGGADEKLFF. CDR3 coding DNA: TGTGCCAGCAGGCGGACAGGGGGCGCAGATGAAAAACTGTTTTTT.

The chain joins TRBV2 to TRBJ2-7, with a possible D match to TRBD1 (7 bases). The V gene lost 6 bases and the J gene lost 4 bases, with 19 bases spanning the gap. CDR3 length equals 15 residues. CDR1 is SNHLY and CDR2 is FYNNEI in the germline V gene. CDR3 protein: CASRLGQGGTYEQYF. CDR3 coding DNA: TGTGCCAGCAGGCTGGGGCAGGGGGGAACTTACGAGCAGTACTTC.

Turning to this clone: The same CDR3 can be traced to other DNA sequences in this sample. The chain couples TRBV6-5 to TRBJ1-5; no reliable D call. CDR1 is MNHEY and CDR2 is SVGAGI in the germline V gene. The V end was cut by 6 bases, the J end by 0 bases, with 9 bases between. This CDR3 has 14 residues. CDR3 residues: CASRSGNSNQPQHF. The CDR3 region has the DNA TGTGCCAGCAGATCCGGCAATAGCAATCAGCCCCAGCATTTT.

This rearrangement joins TRBV14 to TRBJ1-2, with 12 nucleotides matching TRBD1. Trimming removed 4 bases from V and 4 bases from J; junction bases left unmatched: 7. Per germline, CDR1 SGHDN and CDR2 FVKESK. This CDR3 comprises 16 residues. The CDR3 region is CASSREPGQGAYGYTF. The CDR3, as DNA: TGTGCCAGCAGCCGAGAACCGGGACAGGGGGCCTATGGCTACACCTTC.

The chain couples TRBV5-1 to TRBJ2-6; 12 positions match TRBD1. V gave up 2 bases and J gave up 1 base; unmatched junction bases: 4. Germline-derived CDR1 and CDR2 are SGHRS and YFSETQ. The CDR3 spans 18 residues. The DNA of the CDR3 is TGCGCCAGCAGCTTTATGGGACAGGGGGCTTCTGGGGCCAACGTCCTGACTTTC. It encodes CASSFMGQGASGANVLTF.

This chain uses TRBV2 with TRBJ2-7; 8 bases fit TRBD1. J gave up 5 bases and V 4 bases, and 4 bases lay outside the gene matches. The CDR3 sequence is 13 residues long. The germline V gene encodes CDR1 SNHLY and CDR2 FYNNEI. CDR3 amino acids: CASSGQGRNEQYF. CDR3 nucleotides: TGTGCCAGCAGTGGACAGGGGCGGAACGAGCAGTACTTC.

This clone was observed once. The chain carries TRBV20-1 and TRBJ1-2; D may be TRBD1 (5 bases). The germline V gene encodes CDR1 DFQATT and CDR2 SNEGSKA (reference sequence). This CDR3 has 11 residues. V was pared by 5 bases and J by 6 bases, with 10 bases between. The CDR3: CSAGAGDGYTF. The CDR3 nucleotides are TGCAGTGCTGGGGCGGGAGATGGCTACACCTTC.

This chain connects TRBV7-8 to TRBJ2-7, with TRBD2 matching 10 bases. The germline V gene has CDR1 SGHVS and CDR2 FQNEAQ. Trimming removed 3 bases from V and 7 bases from J; junction bases left unmatched: 9. The CDR3 runs to 15 residues. DNA for the CDR3: TGTGCCAGCAGCTTCGGAGGTAGCGGGGGGTATGAGCAGTACTTC. Its protein product is CASSFGGSGGYEQYF.

This chain joins TRBV9 and TRBJ2-2, with D perhaps TRBD1 or TRBD2 (5 bases each). Trimming took 3 bases from V and 6 from J, leaving 9 bases between them. The CDR3 runs 13 residues. The germline CDR1 and CDR2 sequences are SGDLS and YYNGEE. In DNA form, the CDR3 reads TGTGCCAGCAGCGGAGGGACCTCCGGGGAGCTGTTTTTT. This gives the protein CASSGGTSGELFF.

The chain couples TRBV7-2 to TRBJ1-1; D gene ambiguous. Germline V gives CDR1 SGHTA, CDR2 FQGNSA. V was cut by 7 bases and J by 3 bases, with 9 bases left in between. The CDR3 is 12 amino acids. CDR3 region: CASTRRYTEAFF. The CDR3, as DNA: TGTGCCAGCACCCGACGGTACACTGAAGCTTTCTTT.

V gene TRBV5-5 combines with J gene TRBJ1-1, with a possible D match to TRBD1 (5 bases). V was trimmed by 4 bases and J by 2 bases, leaving 21 bases between them. The CDR3 runs to 17 residues. Germline V gene data show CDR1 as SGHKS and CDR2 as YYEKEE (reference sequence). The CDR3 DNA reads as TGTGCCAGCAGCGCCGGCGAGGGGTTAAAGGTTAACACTGAAGCTTTCTTT. Its translation: CASSAGEGLKVNTEAFF.

The J gene is TRBJ1-1, the V gene TRBV14, with a weak D call TRBD1 (5 bases). The V gene's germline CDR1 is SGHDN and CDR2 FVKESK. With 4 bases removed from V and 1 base from J, the gap between germline ends came to 7 bases. This CDR3 comprises 13 residues. The CDR3 DNA is TGTGCCAGCAGCCGTGGGGGGAACACTGAAGCTTTCTTT. It yields the protein CASSRGGNTEAFF.

This clone came up a few times. The V and J genes are TRBV11-1 and TRBJ1-1, with D possibly TRBD1 on 6 matching bases. Germline CDR1 reads SGHAT; CDR2 reads FQDESV (reference sequence). Trimming cost V 3 bases and J 4 bases, with 12 bases left between them. The CDR3 consists of 14 residues. CDR3 in DNA: TGTGCCAGCAGCTTTCCAGGGGCGGTCACTGAAGCTTTCTTT. Encoded protein: CASSFPGAVTEAFF.

The genes are TRBV6-5 and TRBJ1-4, with D perhaps TRBD1 (6 bases). This CDR3 contains 13 residues. Trimming shortened V by 5 bases and J by 8 bases, and 12 bases separated the two germline ends. Germline CDR1 reads MNHEY; CDR2 reads SVGAGI. In nucleotides, the CDR3 is TGTGCCAGCAGTGTGCAAGGGGGGGAAAAACTGTTTTTT. It translates to CASSVQGGEKLFF.

This clone was detected a few times. The chain is built from TRBV18 and TRBJ1-2; D is unresolved. Trimming pared 5 bases from V and 4 bases from J, leaving 11 bases between. The CDR3 runs 13 residues. CDR1 and CDR2 (germline): KGHSH, LQKENI. CDR3 bases: TGTGCCAGCTCATCGGACGTATTCTATGGCTACACCTTC. Translation gives CASSSDVFYGYTF.

The J gene is TRBJ1-4, the V gene TRBV9; D is unclear. With 0 bases removed from V and 2 bases from J, the gap between germline ends came to 11 bases. The CDR3 runs 16 residues. CDR1 and CDR2 from the germline V gene are SGDLS and YYNGEE. CDR3 protein: CASSVGNAETNEKLFF. The CDR3 coding sequence is TGTGCCAGCAGCGTAGGCAACGCGGAGACTAATGAAAAACTGTTTTTT.

The chain recombines TRBV7-8 with TRBJ2-6; no definite D call. The length of the CDR3 is 17 residues. Trimming took off 5 bases at V and 1 base at J, with 15 bases between the two ends. CDR1 is SGHVS, CDR2 FQNEAQ, per germline. The CDR3: CASSPPLKPSGANVLTF. The DNA of the CDR3 is TGTGCCAGCAGCCCCCCCCTGAAGCCTTCTGGGGCCAACGTCCTGACTTTC.

This rearrangement joins TRBV25-1 to TRBJ2-5; TRBD2 is a possible D gene (7 bases). Germline V gives CDR1 MGHDK, CDR2 SYGVNS. This CDR3 comprises 14 residues. The V end lost 6 bases, the J end lost 5 bases, and 16 bases lay between the germline ends. The CDR3 nucleotides read TGTGCCAGCAGCCAAAGGGGGGGCCTGGAGACCCAGTACTTC. The encoded protein is CASSQRGGLETQYF.

This clone has more than one count but fewer than ten. This chain connects TRBV30 to TRBJ1-6; TRBD1 is a possible D gene (5 bases). Germline V lookup: CDR1 GTSNPN, CDR2 SVGIG (reference sequence). V dropped 1 base and J dropped 7 bases, with 11 bases sitting between them. The CDR3 totals 14 residues. CDR3 protein: CAWSGRGTNSPLHF. CDR3 coding DNA: TGTGCCTGGAGTGGTCGGGGGACCAATTCACCCCTCCACTTT.

The V gene is TRBV2, the J gene TRBJ2-5; 8 nucleotides align to TRBD1. The junction had 10 bases not matched to a gene; V was cut back by 6 bases and J by 7 bases. Germline-derived CDR1 and CDR2 are SNHLY and FYNNEI. This CDR3 is 14 amino acids long. The CDR3 here is CASRPGQGRWTQYF. The CDR3 coding sequence is TGTGCCAGCAGGCCCGGACAGGGAAGGTGGACCCAGTACTTC.

This clone was recorded a few times. The rearrangement uses TRBV19 and TRBJ2-7, with no clear D. Germline lookup yields CDR1 LNHDA and CDR2 SQIVND (reference sequence). The CDR3 runs 17 residues. V was cut by 5 bases and J by 1 base, with 21 bases left in between. In nucleotides, the CDR3 is TGTGCCAGTAGTCCCCGACCCGTCGAGGCGAAGTCCTACGAGCAGTACTTC. This translates into CASSPRPVEAKSYEQYF. Full variable domain (rest looked up from reference TRBV19 and TRBJ2-7): DGGITQSPKYLFRKEGQNVTLSCEQNLNHDAMYWYRQDPGQGLRLIYYSQIVNDFQKGDIAEGYSVSREKKESFPLTVTSAQKNPTAFYLCASSPRPVEAKSYEQYFGPGTRLTVT.

This chain joins TRBV11-2 and TRBJ1-1; unclear D gene. This CDR3 has 12 residues. Trimming stripped 2 bases from V and 2 bases from J, with 3 bases between. The V gene's germline CDR1 is SGHAT and CDR2 FQNNGV. CDR3: CASSLLNTEAFF. The CDR3, as DNA: TGTGCCAGCAGCTTACTTAACACTGAAGCTTTCTTT.